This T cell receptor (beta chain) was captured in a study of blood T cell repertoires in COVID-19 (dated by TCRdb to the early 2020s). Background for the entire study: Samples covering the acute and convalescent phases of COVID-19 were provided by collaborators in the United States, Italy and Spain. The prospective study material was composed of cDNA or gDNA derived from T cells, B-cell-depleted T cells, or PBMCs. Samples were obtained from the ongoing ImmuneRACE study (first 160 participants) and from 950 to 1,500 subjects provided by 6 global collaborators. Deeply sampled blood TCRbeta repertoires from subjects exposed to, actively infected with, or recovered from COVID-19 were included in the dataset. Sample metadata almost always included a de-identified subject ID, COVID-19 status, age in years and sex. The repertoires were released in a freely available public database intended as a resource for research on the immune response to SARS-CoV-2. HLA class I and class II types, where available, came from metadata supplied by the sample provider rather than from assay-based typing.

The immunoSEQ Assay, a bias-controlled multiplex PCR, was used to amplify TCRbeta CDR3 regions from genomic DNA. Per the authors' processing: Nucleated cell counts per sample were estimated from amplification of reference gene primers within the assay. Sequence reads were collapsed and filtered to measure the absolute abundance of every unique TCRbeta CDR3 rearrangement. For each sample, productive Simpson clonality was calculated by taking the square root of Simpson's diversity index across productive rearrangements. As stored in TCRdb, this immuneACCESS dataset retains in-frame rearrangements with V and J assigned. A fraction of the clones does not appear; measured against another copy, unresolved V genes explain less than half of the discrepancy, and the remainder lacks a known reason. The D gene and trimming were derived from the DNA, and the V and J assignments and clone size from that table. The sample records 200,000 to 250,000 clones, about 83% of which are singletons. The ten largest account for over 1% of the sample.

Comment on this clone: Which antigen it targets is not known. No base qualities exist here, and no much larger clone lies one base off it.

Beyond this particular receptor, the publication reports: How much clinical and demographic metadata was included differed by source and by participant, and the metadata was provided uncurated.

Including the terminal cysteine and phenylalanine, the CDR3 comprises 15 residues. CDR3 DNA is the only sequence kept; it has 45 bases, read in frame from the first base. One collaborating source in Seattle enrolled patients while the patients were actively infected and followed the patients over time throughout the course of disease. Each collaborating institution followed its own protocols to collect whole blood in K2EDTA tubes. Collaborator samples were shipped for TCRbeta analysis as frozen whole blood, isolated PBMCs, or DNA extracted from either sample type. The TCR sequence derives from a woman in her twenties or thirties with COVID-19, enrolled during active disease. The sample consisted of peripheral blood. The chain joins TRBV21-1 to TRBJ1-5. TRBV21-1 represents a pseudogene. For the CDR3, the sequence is CASSVARVRLMAQHF. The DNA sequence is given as TGTGCCAGCAGCGTAGCCCGGGTCCGTCTAATGGCCCAGCATTTT.